This T cell receptor (beta chain) was documented in a study of PD-1 blockade in classical Hodgkin lymphoma. The CDR3 is 15 amino acids. Germline values: CDR1 MNHEY, CDR2 SMNVEV (reference sequence). Trimming left V 6 bases short and J 1 base short, with 16 bases between. Data came from immunoSEQ multiplex PCR; TCRdb stores just in-frame clones and leaves some out. Of 75,000 to 100,000 clones in the sample, 80% to 90% were seen once. No patient escaped relapse after autologous stem cell transplantation, and brentuximab vedotin exposure varied. The sample in question was peripheral blood mononuclear cells (PBMCs), obtained before the second cycle of nivolumab. The sequence came from a human donor with classical Hodgkin lymphoma. The V gene is TRBV27, the J gene TRBJ2-7; TRBD2 is a possible D gene (5 bases). The CDR3 is CASSRTLRPSYEQYF. The CDR3 DNA is TGTGCCAGCAGCAGGACTCTCAGGCCGTCCTACGAGCAGTACTTC.